This T cell receptor (beta chain) came from a study of T cell responses to AZD1222 COVID-19 vaccine. Study-level points and caveats: Clonal diversity was possibly underestimated; the donors were predominantly white British and more often female. Nearly half of unique spike-specific TCRs reportedly avoided B.1.351 and B.1.1.7 mutated regions. Baseline seropositives among AZD1222 recipients totaled only five or six.

Sequencing used immunoSEQ multiplex PCR; TCRdb keeps in-frame clones, though not all of them. Found here are roughly 100,000 clones, approximately 87% of them singletons; the top ten hold 2% to 3%. V dropped 4 bases and J dropped 4; count of bases not matched to a gene: 10. Germline CDR1 reads MNHEY; CDR2 reads SVGAGI. CDR3 length: 15 amino acids. Note on this clone: Its matching antigen is unknown.

This clonotype originated in an adult in good health. The sequencing here drew on peripheral blood, taken on day 0 of AZD1222 vaccination. J is TRBJ2-7 and V is TRBV6-5; the match to TRBD1 covers 7 bases. The CDR3 reads CASSFTTGPIYEQYF. The DNA of the CDR3 is TGTGCCAGCAGTTTCACGACAGGGCCCATATACGAGCAGTACTTC.